This TCR beta chain appears in the sequencing data of a study of cytomegalovirus exposure and HLA in healthy donors. Between the trimmed V and J ends, which lost 5 bases and 0 bases, there was a span of 11 bases. The germline gives CDR1 MNHNS, CDR2 SASEGT. CDR3 length equals 15 residues. Vbeta (60) and Jbeta (13) primers were used in the PCR. The assay was immunoSEQ multiplex PCR, and TCRdb's table has in-frame clones only and misses some. The sample has roughly 150,000 clones, approximately 73% seen once. The sequence derives from a woman under 30 in good health and CMV-seropositive. Sequencing used PBMCs. The rearrangement links TRBV6-1 to TRBJ2-1; D ambiguous. CDR3 DNA sequence: TGTGCCAGCAGTCCCCTTGCGAGCTCCTACAATGAGCAGTTCTTC. This sequence encodes CASSPLASSYNEQFF.